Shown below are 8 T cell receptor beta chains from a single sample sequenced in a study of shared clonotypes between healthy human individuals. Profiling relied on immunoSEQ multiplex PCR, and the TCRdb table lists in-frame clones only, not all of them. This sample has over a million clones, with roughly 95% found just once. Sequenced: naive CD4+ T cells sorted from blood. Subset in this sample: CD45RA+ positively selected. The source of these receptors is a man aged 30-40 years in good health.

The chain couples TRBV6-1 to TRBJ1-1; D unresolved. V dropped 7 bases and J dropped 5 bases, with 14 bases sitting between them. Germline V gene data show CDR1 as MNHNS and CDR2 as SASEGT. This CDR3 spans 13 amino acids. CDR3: CASTSFRGTEAFF. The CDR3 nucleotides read TGTGCCAGCACCTCCTTCCGTGGTACTGAAGCTTTCTTT.

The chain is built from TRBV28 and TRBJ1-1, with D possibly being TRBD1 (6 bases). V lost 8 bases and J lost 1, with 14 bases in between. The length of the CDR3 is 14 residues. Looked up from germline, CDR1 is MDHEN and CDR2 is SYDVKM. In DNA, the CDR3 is TGTGCCAGCCTTTGGGGGGCCGGGAACACTGAAGCTTTCTTT. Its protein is CASLWGAGNTEAFF.

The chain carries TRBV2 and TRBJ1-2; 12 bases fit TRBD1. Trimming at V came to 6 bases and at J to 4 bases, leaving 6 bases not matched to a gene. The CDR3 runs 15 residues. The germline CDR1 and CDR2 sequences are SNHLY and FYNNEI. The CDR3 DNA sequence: TGTGCCAGCAGAGAGGGACAGGGGGCACTCTATGGCTACACCTTC. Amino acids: CASREGQGALYGYTF.

In DNA, the CDR3 is TGTGCCAGCAGCGTTAGCCGATCGCCCCAGCATTTT. Amino acids: CASSVSRSPQHF. This chain links TRBV9 with TRBJ1-5; D is ambiguous. CDR1 is SGDLS and CDR2 is YYNGEE in the germline V gene. Deletions cut 2 bases from V and 9 bases from J, with 9 bases between. The CDR3 has 12 amino acids. Together with reference TRBV9 and TRBJ1-5, the CDR3 gives the full variable domain: DSGVTQTPKHLITATGQRVTLRCSPRSGDLSVYWYQQSLDQGLQFLIQYYNGEERAKGNILERFSAQQFPDLHSELNLSSLELGDSALYFCASSVSRSPQHFGDGTRLSIL.

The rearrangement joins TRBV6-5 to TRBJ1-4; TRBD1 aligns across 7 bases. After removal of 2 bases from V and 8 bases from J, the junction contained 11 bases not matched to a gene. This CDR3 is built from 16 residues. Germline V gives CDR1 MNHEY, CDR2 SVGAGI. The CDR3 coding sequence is TGTGCCAGCAGTTACAAGTTGAGGCAGGGGGGGGAAAAACTGTTTTTT. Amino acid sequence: CASSYKLRQGGEKLFF.

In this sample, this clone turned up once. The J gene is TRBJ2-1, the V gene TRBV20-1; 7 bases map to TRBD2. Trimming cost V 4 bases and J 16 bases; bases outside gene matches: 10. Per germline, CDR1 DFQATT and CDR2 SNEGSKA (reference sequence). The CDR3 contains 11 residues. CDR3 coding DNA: TGCAGTGCTAAATATGCGGGAGTAGAATTCTTC. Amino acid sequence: CSAKYAGVEFF.

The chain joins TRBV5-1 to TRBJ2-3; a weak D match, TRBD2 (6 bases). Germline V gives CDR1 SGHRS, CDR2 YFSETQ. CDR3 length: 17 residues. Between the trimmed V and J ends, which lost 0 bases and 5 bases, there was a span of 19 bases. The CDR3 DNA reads TGCGCCAGCAGCTTGGCCTTAGGTCCTAGCGCCGGAGATACGCAGTATTTT. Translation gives CASSLALGPSAGDTQYF.

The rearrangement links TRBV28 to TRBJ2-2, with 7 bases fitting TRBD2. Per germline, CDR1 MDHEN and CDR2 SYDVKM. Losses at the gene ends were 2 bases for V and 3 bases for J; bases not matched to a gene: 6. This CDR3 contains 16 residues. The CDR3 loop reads CASSLIRGGDTGELFF. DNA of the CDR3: TGTGCCAGCAGTTTAATTAGGGGAGGGGACACCGGGGAGCTGTTTTTT.